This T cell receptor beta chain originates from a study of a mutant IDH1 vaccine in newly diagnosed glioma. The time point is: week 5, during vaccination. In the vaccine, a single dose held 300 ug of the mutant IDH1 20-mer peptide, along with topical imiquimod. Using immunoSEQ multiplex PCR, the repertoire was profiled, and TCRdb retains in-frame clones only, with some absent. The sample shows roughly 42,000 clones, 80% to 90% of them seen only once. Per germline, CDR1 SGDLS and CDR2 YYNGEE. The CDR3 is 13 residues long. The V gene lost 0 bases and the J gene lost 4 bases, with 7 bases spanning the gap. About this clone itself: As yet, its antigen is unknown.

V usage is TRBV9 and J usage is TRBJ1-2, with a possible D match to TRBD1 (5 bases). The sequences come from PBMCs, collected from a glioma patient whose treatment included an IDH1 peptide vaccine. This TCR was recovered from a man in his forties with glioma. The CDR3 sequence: CASSVGTSYGYTF. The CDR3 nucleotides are TGTGCCAGCAGCGTAGGGACAAGCTATGGCTACACCTTC.